The rows below give T cell receptor beta chains drawn from one sample of a study of T cells in Graves' hyperthyroidism and ophthalmopathy. TCRdb redid the calling of the multiplex PCR reads with MiXCR, one entry per CDR3 protein. The table lists 750,000 to 950,000 distinct CDR3 sequences, around 38% of them singletons. Sequenced: blood. Every receptor here comes from a man between 18 and 35 years old with Graves' hyperthyroidism. CDR3s include the opening cysteine and the closing phenylalanine or tryptophan. Fields, in order: clone size, V gene, J gene, D gene, CDR3 protein, CDR3 DNA. The D gene is left open where the match is weak. Expanded clones get a size class; other rows say once, few or many, or leave the size out.

abundance: .
v_gene: TRBV25-1
j_gene: TRBJ1-5
d_gene: .
CDR3aa: CASSESESEQAQHF
CDR3nt: TGTGCCAGCAGTGAATCTGAGTCCGAACAGGCCCAGCATTTT

abundance: .
v_gene: TRBV9
j_gene: TRBJ2-7
d_gene: TRBD2
CDR3aa: CASSGRTSEQYF
CDR3nt: TGTGCCAGCAGCGGGAGGACTAGCGAGCAGTACTTC

abundance: .
v_gene: TRBV6-5
j_gene: TRBJ1-2
d_gene: .
CDR3aa: CASSYDGYTF
CDR3nt: TGTGCCAGCAGTTACGATGGCTACACCTTC

abundance: .
v_gene: TRBV9
j_gene: TRBJ2-5
d_gene: .
CDR3aa: CASSVKAGGETQYF
CDR3nt: TGTGCCAGCAGCGTAAAGGCCGGCGGAGAGACCCAGTACTTC

abundance: few
v_gene: TRBV12-3/TRBV12-4
j_gene: TRBJ2-7
d_gene: TRBD2
CDR3aa: CASRTGTSGYEQYF
CDR3nt: TGTGCCAGCAGAACCGGGACTAGCGGCTACGAGCAGTACTTC

abundance: few
v_gene: TRBV6-5
j_gene: TRBJ2-5
d_gene: TRBD1
CDR3aa: CASSYNPGGCETQYF
CDR3nt: TGTGCCAGCAGTTACAATCCAGGGGGCTGCGAGACCCAGTACTTC

abundance: .
v_gene: TRBV4-1
j_gene: TRBJ1-4
d_gene: .
CDR3aa: CASSPLGIPVLFF
CDR3nt: TGCGCCAGCAGCCCGCTAGGGATCCCAGTACTGTTTTTT

abundance: .
v_gene: TRBV7-9
j_gene: TRBJ1-1
d_gene: .
CDR3aa: CASSDTREVDTEAFF
CDR3nt: TGTGCCAGCAGCGATACAAGGGAGGTGGACACTGAAGCTTTCTTT

abundance: few
v_gene: TRBV10-3
j_gene: TRBJ1-1
d_gene: .
CDR3aa: CASGHSMNTEAFF
CDR3nt: TGTGCCAGCGGACATTCCATGAACACTGAAGCTTTCTTT

abundance: .
v_gene: TRBV7-2
j_gene: TRBJ2-7
d_gene: TRBD2
CDR3aa: CAGSPSSGYEQYF
CDR3nt: TGTGCCGGCAGCCCCTCTAGCGGTTACGAGCAGTACTTC

abundance: many
v_gene: TRBV11-1
j_gene: TRBJ1-5
d_gene: TRBD1
CDR3aa: CASSWGQGGNQPQHF
CDR3nt: TGTGCCAGCAGCTGGGGACAGGGCGGCAATCAGCCCCAGCATTTT

abundance: few
v_gene: TRBV7-6
j_gene: TRBJ1-6
d_gene: .
CDR3aa: CASSLDRDWGNSPLHF
CDR3nt: TGTGCCAGCAGCTTAGATAGGGATTGGGGGAATTCACCCCTCCACTTT

abundance: few
v_gene: TRBV7-2
j_gene: TRBJ2-7
d_gene: TRBD2
CDR3aa: CASSSTSGRMSYEQYF
CDR3nt: TGTGCCAGCAGCTCAACTAGCGGTCGGATGTCCTACGAGCAGTACTTC

abundance: many
v_gene: TRBV2
j_gene: TRBJ1-5
d_gene: .
CDR3aa: CASRGGGNQPQHF
CDR3nt: TGTGCCAGCAGAGGGGGTGGCAATCAGCCCCAGCATTTT

abundance: few
v_gene: TRBV6-1
j_gene: TRBJ1-1
d_gene: .
CDR3aa: CASSSAAVTEAFF
CDR3nt: TGTGCCAGCAGTTCAGCGGCTGTTACTGAAGCTTTCTTT

abundance: few
v_gene: TRBV7-8
j_gene: TRBJ2-7
d_gene: .
CDR3aa: CASSPLLLREQYF
CDR3nt: TGTGCCAGCAGCCCCCTTCTCTTACGCGAGCAGTACTTC

abundance: .
v_gene: TRBV20-1
j_gene: TRBJ2-7
d_gene: .
CDR3aa: CSAKQRQNTGEQYF
CDR3nt: TGCAGTGCTAAGCAGAGGCAGAACACCGGGGAGCAGTACTTC

abundance: .
v_gene: TRBV25-1
j_gene: TRBJ1-5
d_gene: .
CDR3aa: CASSFASGTPQPQHF
CDR3nt: TGTGCCAGCAGTTTCGCCAGCGGGACGCCTCAGCCCCAGCATTTT

abundance: many
v_gene: TRBV7-8
j_gene: TRBJ2-5
d_gene: TRBD1
CDR3aa: CASSDPRTGQETQYF
CDR3nt: TGTGCCAGCAGCGATCCTCGGACAGGGCAAGAGACCCAGTACTTC

abundance: few
v_gene: TRBV3-1
j_gene: TRBJ1-3
d_gene: .
CDR3aa: CASSQHGGNGNTIYF
CDR3nt: TGTGCCAGCAGCCAGCACGGGGGAAATGGAAACACCATATATTTT

abundance: .
v_gene: TRBV9
j_gene: TRBJ1-5
d_gene: .
CDR3aa: CASSQVGAHQPQHF
CDR3nt: TGTGCCAGCAGCCAAGTGGGGGCTCATCAGCCCCAGCATTTT

abundance: many
v_gene: TRBV9
j_gene: TRBJ1-2
d_gene: .
CDR3aa: CASSPVEGFYGYTF
CDR3nt: TGTGCCAGCAGCCCAGTGGAGGGGTTCTATGGCTACACCTTC

abundance: many
v_gene: TRBV2
j_gene: TRBJ2-7
d_gene: TRBD2
CDR3aa: CASRGAYEQYF
CDR3nt: TGTGCCAGCCGGGGGGCCTACGAGCAGTACTTC

abundance: .
v_gene: TRBV19
j_gene: TRBJ2-5
d_gene: TRBD2
CDR3aa: CASSPRTSGLYQETQYF
CDR3nt: TGTGCCAGTAGTCCGCGGACTAGCGGATTGTACCAAGAGACCCAGTACTTC